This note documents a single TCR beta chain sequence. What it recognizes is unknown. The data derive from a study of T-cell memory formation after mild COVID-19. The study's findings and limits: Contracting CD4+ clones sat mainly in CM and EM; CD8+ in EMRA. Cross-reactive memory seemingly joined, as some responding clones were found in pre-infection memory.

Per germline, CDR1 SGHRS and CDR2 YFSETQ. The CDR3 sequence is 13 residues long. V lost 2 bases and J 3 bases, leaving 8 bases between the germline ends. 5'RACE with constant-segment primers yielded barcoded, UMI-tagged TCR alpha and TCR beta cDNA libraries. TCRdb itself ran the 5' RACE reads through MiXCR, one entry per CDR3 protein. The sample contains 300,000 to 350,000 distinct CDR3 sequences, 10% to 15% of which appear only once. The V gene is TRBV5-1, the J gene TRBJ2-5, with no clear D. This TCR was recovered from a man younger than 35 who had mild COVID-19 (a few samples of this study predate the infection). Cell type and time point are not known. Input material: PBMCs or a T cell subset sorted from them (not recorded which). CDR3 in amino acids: CASSFGEKETQYF. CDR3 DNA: TGCGCCAGCAGCTTCGGCGAGAAAGAGACCCAGTACTTC.